The next 32 T cell receptor beta chains were all read from a single sample in a study of shared clonotypes between healthy human individuals. TCRdb's copy holds only in-frame clones and misses some; the assay was immunoSEQ multiplex PCR. The sample gives roughly 650,000 clones, roughly 97% of which show up once; 0.057% is in the top ten. The specimen was naive CD4+ T cells sorted from blood. Noted subset: CD45RA+ positively selected. Source of these receptors: a woman in her 30s in good health.

This rearrangement joins TRBV6-5 to TRBJ2-5; the match to TRBD1 covers 10 bases. The end of the DNA aligns better with TRBJ2-7, so the J call may be wrong. The CDR3 extends over 14 amino acids. The germline CDR1 and CDR2 sequences are MNHEY and SVGAGI. CDR3: CASSPDRGLAEQYF. The CDR3 DNA follows: TGTGCCAGCAGCCCCGACAGGGGGCTGGCCGAGCAGTACTTC.

The V call is TRBV6-4, the J call TRBJ2-1; 10 nucleotides align to TRBD2. V lost 6 bases to trimming and J lost 0 bases; unmatched junction nucleotides: 8. This CDR3 is 17 amino acids long. The germline CDR1 and CDR2 sequences are MRHNA and SNTAGT. The CDR3 DNA follows: TGTGCCAGCAGGACTAGCGGGCTTAGGAGCTCCTACAATGAGCAGTTCTTC. It yields the protein CASRTSGLRSSYNEQFF.

V usage is TRBV5-4 and J usage is TRBJ1-4; the D gene is possibly TRBD1 (6 bases). Between the trimmed V and J ends, which lost 3 bases and 2 bases, there was a span of 11 bases. The CDR3 spans 15 residues. The germline V gene encodes CDR1 SGHNT and CDR2 YYREEE (reference sequence). The CDR3 sequence: CASSSQGSTNEKLFF. The CDR3 DNA is TGTGCCAGCAGCTCCCAGGGGAGCACTAATGAAAAACTGTTTTTT. Variable domain in full (rest from reference TRBV5-4 and TRBJ1-4): ETGVTQSPTHLIKTRGQQVTLRCSSQSGHNTVSWYQQALGQGPQFIFQYYREEENGRGNFPPRFSGLQFPNYSSELNVNALELDDSALYLCASSSQGSTNEKLFFGSGTQLSVL.

The chain recombines TRBV10-3 with TRBJ1-2; D ambiguous. This CDR3 region has 12 residues. Trimming removed 2 bases at V and 8 bases at J, with 9 bases between. Germline V CDR1 and CDR2: ENHRY, SYGVKD. CDR3 coding DNA: TGTGCCATCAGTGAGACCCCGAGGGGCTACACCTTC. This translates into CAISETPRGYTF.

Note on this clone: The sample holds other DNA sequences that translate to the same CDR3. CDR3 in DNA: TGTGCCAGTAGGGACCGAGGCTATGGCTACACCTTC. It yields the protein CASRDRGYGYTF. J is TRBJ1-2 and V is TRBV19, with unresolved D. CDR3 length: 12 residues. With 6 bases removed from V and 4 bases from J, the gap between germline ends came to 9 bases. Germline CDR1 reads LNHDA; CDR2 reads SQIVND (reference sequence).

The rearrangement links TRBV6-5 to TRBJ2-2; the match to TRBD1 covers 9 bases. The length of the CDR3 is 14 residues. Germline V lookup: CDR1 MNHEY, CDR2 SVGAGI. V shed 0 bases, J shed 7 bases, and the junction held 0 bases outside the gene matches. The CDR3 DNA follows: TGTGCCAGCAGTTACTCGACAGGGGGCGGGGAGCTGTTTTTT. Protein product: CASSYSTGGGELFF.

The gene calls are TRBV18 and TRBJ2-7, with D perhaps matching TRBD2 (6 bases). CDR1 KGHSH and CDR2 LQKENI come from the germline V gene. Trimming shortened V by 3 bases and J by 6 bases, and 12 bases separated the two germline ends. This CDR3 has 13 residues. The CDR3 coding sequence is TGTGCCAGCTCACCGCCGGGACTCTCCGAGCAGTACTTC. Residues: CASSPPGLSEQYF.

The chain has TRBV25-1 and TRBJ1-6; D gene uncertain. This CDR3 is 13 amino acids long. Germline V CDR1 and CDR2: MGHDK, SYGVNS. V lost 5 bases to trimming and J lost 6 bases, with 8 bases between them. The DNA for the CDR3 is TGTGCCAGCAGTTTAGAACCTAATTCACCCCTCCACTTT. As protein: CASSLEPNSPLHF.

This clone occurred once. J is TRBJ2-3 and V is TRBV5-1; maybe TRBD2 (6 bases). The V end lost 4 bases, the J end lost 5 bases, and 11 bases lay between the germline ends. This CDR3 has 13 amino acids. Germline-derived CDR1 and CDR2 are SGHRS and YFSETQ. The DNA for the CDR3 is TGCGCCAGCAGCGGTGGGGGGAGAGATACGCAGTATTTT. Translated, it gives CASSGGGRDTQYF.

J is TRBJ2-1 and V is TRBV4-1, with TRBD2 matching over 11 bases. There are 17 residues in the CDR3. J lost 2 bases, V lost 4 bases, and 7 bases had no gene match. The germline gives CDR1 MGHRA, CDR2 YSYEKL. CDR3: CASSLGTSGAPYNEQFF. CDR3 coding DNA: TGCGCCAGCAGCCTTGGGACTAGCGGAGCCCCCTACAATGAGCAGTTCTTC.

This chain uses TRBV6-1 with TRBJ1-2; D might be TRBD1 (6 bases). CDR1 is MNHNS, CDR2 SASEGT, per germline. Trimming stripped 4 bases from V and 8 bases from J, with 14 bases between. The CDR3 consists of 13 residues. The chain's CDR3 is CASSANGGAGYTF. The CDR3 DNA follows: TGTGCCAGCAGTGCTAATGGGGGCGCGGGCTACACCTTC.

This clone was detected only once. The V call is TRBV28, the J call TRBJ1-2; D is perhaps TRBD1 (6 bases). The germline V gene has CDR1 MDHEN and CDR2 SYDVKM. With 5 bases removed from V and 4 bases from J, the gap between germline ends came to 11 bases. The CDR3 sequence is 13 residues long. Written as DNA, the CDR3 is TGTGCCAGCAGTGTCCCGACAGGCTATGGCTACACCTTC. Protein: CASSVPTGYGYTF.

This chain uses TRBV28 with TRBJ1-2; D may be TRBD1 (5 bases). The CDR3 runs to 15 residues. The germline V gene encodes CDR1 MDHEN and CDR2 SYDVKM. The V gene lost 9 bases and the J gene lost 2 bases, with 19 bases spanning the gap. The CDR3 reads CASSERGPGNYGYTF. In DNA form, the CDR3 reads TGTGCCAGTTCCGAAAGGGGCCCCGGGAACTATGGCTACACCTTC.

Worth noting for this clone: Mismatch with germline at one junction end may stem from a read error. This sequence joins TRBV6-5 and TRBJ2-7, with D unresolved. CDR3 size: 12 residues. Germline V gene sequence: CDR1 MNHEY, CDR2 SVGAGI. This CDR3 is CASSFDRYEQHF. DNA for the CDR3: TGTGCCAGCAGTTTCGATCGTTACGAGCAGCACTTC.

The chain uses TRBV10-1 and TRBJ2-1, with D possibly being TRBD2 (6 bases). Germline V gives CDR1 WNHNN, CDR2 SYGVQD (reference sequence). V was clipped by 3 bases and J by 7 bases, with 10 bases between them. The CDR3 covers 13 residues. For the CDR3, the DNA is TGCGCCAGCAGTGACCCGGGGGTGAATGAGCAGTTCTTC. Translated, it gives CASSDPGVNEQFF.

The rearrangement joins TRBV18 to TRBJ1-2, with D hard to call. This CDR3 spans 15 amino acids. V gave up 1 base and J gave up 3 bases, with 12 bases separating them. CDR1 KGHSH and CDR2 LQKENI come from the germline V gene. The DNA for the CDR3 is TGTGCCAGCTCACCACTGGGGAGGAGTGACTATGGCTACACCTTC. Protein product: CASSPLGRSDYGYTF.

The chain combines TRBV4-1 with TRBJ2-5; D gene ambiguous. The better agreement between TRBJ2-7 and the DNA end casts doubt on the J call. CDR1 and CDR2 from the germline V gene are MGHRA and YSYEKL. This CDR3 spans 15 amino acids. The CDR3 DNA sequence: TGCGCCAGCAGCCAAACCCTAGACCTCCCCTACGAGCAGTACTTC. As protein: CASSQTLDLPYEQYF.

The chain couples TRBV6-1 to TRBJ2-1; TRBD1 matches 8 bases. Germline-derived CDR1 and CDR2 are MNHNS and SASEGT. The CDR3 is 15 residues long. After removal of 4 bases from V and 4 bases from J, the junction contained 6 bases not matched to a gene. CDR3 sequence reads: CASSGFGQGYNEQFF. The CDR3 nucleotides are TGTGCCAGCAGTGGGTTTGGACAGGGTTACAATGAGCAGTTCTTC.

The chain joins TRBV2 to TRBJ2-1; 8 bases are a match to TRBD2. Unmatched junction bases numbered 10, after V lost 6 bases and J lost 9 bases. Looked up from germline, CDR1 is SNHLY and CDR2 is FYNNEI. CDR3 size: 14 residues. Here the CDR3 reads CASRRLAGRSEQFF. CDR3 DNA: TGTGCCAGCAGACGGCTAGCGGGTAGGTCTGAGCAGTTCTTC.

J is TRBJ2-2 and V is TRBV5-5; 10 bases are a match to TRBD2. J lost 2 bases, V lost 3 bases, and 4 bases had no gene match. CDR1 is SGHKS and CDR2 is YYEKEE in the germline V gene (reference sequence). CDR3 length equals 16 residues. The CDR3 region is CASSSWTSGNTGELFF. CDR3 sequence (DNA): TGTGCCAGCAGCTCCTGGACTAGCGGAAACACCGGGGAGCTGTTTTTT.

The chain uses TRBV6-5 and TRBJ1-1; D remains ambiguous. Per germline, CDR1 MNHEY and CDR2 SVGAGI. V was cut by 5 bases and J by 4 bases, with 14 bases left in between. CDR3 size: 14 residues. This CDR3 reads CASSLREGSTEAFF. CDR3 in DNA: TGTGCCAGCAGTCTACGGGAGGGCTCCACTGAAGCTTTCTTT.

This chain links TRBV19 with TRBJ2-7; D tentatively fits TRBD1 or TRBD2 (5 bases each). This CDR3 is 11 amino acids long. V shed 6 bases and J shed 6 bases, with 9 bases lying between them. Germline CDR1 reads LNHDA; CDR2 reads SQIVND (reference sequence). The CDR3 bases are TGTGCCAGTAGGTGGGGACGCGAGCAGTACTTC. Amino acids: CASRWGREQYF.

The chain has TRBV6-5 and TRBJ2-7; 7 nucleotides align to TRBD2. This CDR3 comprises 15 residues. The J segment lost 0 bases and the V segment lost 6 bases, leaving 8 bases of the junction unmatched. Germline CDR1 reads MNHEY; CDR2 reads SVGAGI. CDR3 DNA sequence: TGTGCCAGCAGATATGGGGGGGGGACCTCCTACGAGCAGTACTTC. This codes for CASRYGGGTSYEQYF.

V and J are TRBV7-8 and TRBJ2-5; tentative D call: TRBD2 (6 bases). The closer fit of TRBJ2-7 to the DNA end suggests the J call may be wrong. The CDR3 is 14 amino acids. Germline V lookup: CDR1 SGHVS, CDR2 FQNEAQ. CDR3: CASSLAGSRYEQYF. The CDR3 DNA reads as TGTGCCAGCAGCTTAGCCGGGAGTCGTTACGAGCAGTACTTC.

The V call is TRBV7-2, the J call TRBJ2-1; D is possibly TRBD2 (5 bases). V shed 1 base and J shed 6 bases, with 7 bases lying between them. This CDR3 spans 13 amino acids. CDR1 SGHTA and CDR2 FQGNSA come from the germline V gene. The CDR3 loop reads CASSLVEGNEQFF. CDR3 DNA: TGTGCCAGCAGCTTAGTCGAGGGCAATGAGCAGTTCTTC.

The sample holds one count of this clone. The V call is TRBV5-1, the J call TRBJ2-7; the match to TRBD1 covers 9 bases. Losses at the gene ends were 5 bases for V and 6 bases for J; bases not matched to a gene: 3. Germline V gene lookup returns CDR1 SGHRS and CDR2 YFSETQ. The CDR3 sequence is 12 residues long. The chain's CDR3 is CASRETGGEQYF. The CDR3 DNA reads as TGCGCCAGCAGGGAGACAGGGGGCGAGCAGTACTTC.

This clone was detected once. This sequence joins TRBV6-5 and TRBJ2-5; D may be TRBD2 (5 bases). The DNA end is more similar to TRBJ2-7, so the J call may be wrong. CDR1 is MNHEY, CDR2 SVGAGI, per germline. The CDR3 totals 15 residues. The DNA of the CDR3 is TGTGCCAGCAGTCGCGGGCCCGACCCACCCTACGAGCAGTACTTC. Amino acids: CASSRGPDPPYEQYF.

V gene TRBV5-6 combines with J gene TRBJ2-1, with 7 bases matching TRBD2. With V trimmed by 0 bases and J by 2 bases, 8 bases remained unmatched. The CDR3 totals 17 residues. CDR1 is SGHDT and CDR2 is YYEEEE in the germline V gene. The CDR3 nucleotides read TGTGCCAGCAGCTTGGCTGGAGACCTAGCGGCCTACAATGAGCAGTTCTTC. Protein product: CASSLAGDLAAYNEQFF.

The gene calls are TRBV5-4 and TRBJ2-1; tentatively, D is TRBD1 (6 bases). V was clipped by 4 bases and J by 8 bases, with 13 bases between them. CDR3 length: 13 residues. Germline V gene lookup returns CDR1 SGHNT and CDR2 YYREEE (reference sequence). CDR3 in DNA: TGTGCCAGCAGCACCCAGGGGAAAGATGAGCAGTTCTTC. It is translated as CASSTQGKDEQFF.

This chain connects TRBV5-1 to TRBJ2-5, with D unclear. The end of the DNA fits TRBJ2-7 better, so the J call may be wrong. Germline V lookup: CDR1 SGHRS, CDR2 YFSETQ. This CDR3 has 13 amino acids. CDR3 DNA: TGCGCCAGCAGCTTGGCCCCAGACTACGAGCAGTACTTC. Translating it yields CASSLAPDYEQYF.

The genes are TRBV28 and TRBJ1-2, with D possibly being TRBD1 (5 bases). Trimming took off 6 bases at V and 5 bases at J, with 28 bases between the two ends. Germline V lookup: CDR1 MDHEN, CDR2 SYDVKM. CDR3 length: 18 residues. The CDR3 loop is CASSQGSPFRAENYGYTF. CDR3 nucleotide sequence: TGTGCCAGCAGCCAAGGTTCCCCCTTCAGGGCAGAGAATTATGGCTACACCTTC.

The CDR3 is CASSFTRSGETQYF. The CDR3 DNA reads as TGTGCCAGCAGCTTTACCCGCTCGGGGGAGACCCAGTACTTC. The chain couples TRBV5-4 to TRBJ2-5, with D maybe TRBD2 (5 bases). V was shortened by 2 bases and J by 5 bases, with 13 bases between the two germline ends. Germline values: CDR1 SGHNT, CDR2 YYREEE (reference sequence). This CDR3 comprises 14 residues.